This TCR beta chain was sequenced during a study of T cell responses to AZD1222 COVID-19 vaccine (dated by TCRdb to the early 2020s). Concerning the study at large: A total of approximately 250 trial participants underwent TCR sequencing, of whom 200 to 220 had received two doses of AZD1222 and 26 had received two doses of the MenACWY control vaccine. Trial participants were enrolled by age into 18-55, 56-69 and 70-plus year subgroups, with around 140, 26 and 57 TCR-sequenced participants respectively. On the study overall, not on this receptor specifically: Epitopes outside the regions mutated in the B.1.351 and B.1.1.7 variants were reportedly recognized by nearly half of the unique spike-specific TCRs. Spike-specific TCR breadth and depth rose significantly after two AZD1222 doses compared with day 0 and with MenACWY recipients. Participants were mostly white British, with more females than males. The authors suggested clonal diversity may have been underestimated. No day 14 peak-response samples were available, so repertoires were characterized only after the peak T cell response. Conclusions about previously exposed vaccinees are limited, since just a handful of AZD1222 recipients were seropositive for SARS-CoV-2 at baseline. The vaccine-associated CD4 TCRs covered the entire spike protein, and the dominant responses fell in regions 160-218 and 743-854. The 56-69-year group was small, and its depth increase did not reach significance, likely because of low power.

The CDR3 regions of human TCRbeta chains were analyzed by immunosequencing. In the original analysis: Repertoire TCRs were matched against a reference library of SARS-CoV-2-specific TCRs generated with the MIRA antigen-specificity platform. Breadth meant the fraction of unique TCRs that were SARS-CoV-2-associated, whereas depth meant the fraction of total T cells that were SARS-CoV-2-associated. Using the MIRA data, each spike-specific TCR was mapped to the spike region that the TCR reacts to and placed in a CD4 or CD8 class. Log10-transformed breadth and depth values were compared by one-way ANOVA with Sidak's multiple comparisons tests. This is the immuneACCESS table as TCRdb keeps it, with only in-frame sequences that have V and J called. A part of the clones is gone; compared with another copy, unresolved V genes explain less than half, and the rest is unexplained. V and J calls and clone size are those listed in that table; D and trimming were worked out from the DNA. This sample holds tens of thousands of clones; about nine tenths were observed only once. In total, the top ten clones hold over 7% of the sample.

Via the germline V gene, CDR1 is MDHEN and CDR2 SYDVKM. The CDR3 sequence holds 12 residues, the cysteine and phenylalanine included. The only DNA kept is the CDR3, 36 bases in frame from the first base. The germline ends are 6 bases apart after V is trimmed by 1 base and J by 8 bases. As concerns this clone: What this receptor recognizes is not known. Base qualities are not provided; no much larger clone lies one nucleotide away.

This sample's time point label indicates: about 28 days (+/-7) after the second vaccine dose. AZD1222 recipients with second doses at about 4 weeks or about 12 weeks were pooled, because spike-specific TCR depth and breadth did not differ between schedules. Samples from vaccinated people were obtained from the UK trials COV001 and COV002, which included a single-blind randomized controlled phase 2/3 trial of AZD1222 (ChAdOx1 nCoV-19) in healthy adults. For TCRbeta chain sequencing, PBMC samples from trial participants were taken at day 0 and at day 28 after the second dose. The rearrangement joined TRBV28 to TRBJ2-1; too little of a D gene remains to name it. The material sequenced was peripheral blood, taken 28 days after the second AZD1222 dose. The TCR was taken from an adult who received the AZD1222 COVID-19 vaccine. The CDR3 in this case is CASSLYGYEQFF. The DNA sequence is as follows: TGTGCCAGCAGTTTATATGGTTATGAGCAGTTCTTC.